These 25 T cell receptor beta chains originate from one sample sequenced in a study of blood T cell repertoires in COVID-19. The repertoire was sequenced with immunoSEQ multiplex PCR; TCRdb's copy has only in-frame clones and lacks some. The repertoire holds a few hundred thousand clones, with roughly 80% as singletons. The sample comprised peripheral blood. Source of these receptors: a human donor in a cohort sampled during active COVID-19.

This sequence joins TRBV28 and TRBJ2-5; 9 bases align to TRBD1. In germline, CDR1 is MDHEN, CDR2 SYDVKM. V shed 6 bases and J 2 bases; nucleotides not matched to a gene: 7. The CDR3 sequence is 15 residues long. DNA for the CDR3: TGTGCCAGCAGCCTCCTCGGGACAGGGCAAGAGACCCAGTACTTC. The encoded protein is CASSLLGTGQETQYF.

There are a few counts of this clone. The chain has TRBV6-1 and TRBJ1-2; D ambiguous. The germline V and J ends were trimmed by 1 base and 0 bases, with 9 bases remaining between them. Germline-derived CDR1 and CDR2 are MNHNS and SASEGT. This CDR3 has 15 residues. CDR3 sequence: CASSEGSGANYGYTF. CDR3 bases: TGTGCCAGCAGTGAAGGTAGCGGAGCTAACTATGGCTACACCTTC.

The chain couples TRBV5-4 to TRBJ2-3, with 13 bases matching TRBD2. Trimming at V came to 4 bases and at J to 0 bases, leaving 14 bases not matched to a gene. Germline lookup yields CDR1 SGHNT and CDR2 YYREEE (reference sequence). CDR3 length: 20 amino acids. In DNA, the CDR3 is TGTGCCAGCAGCGGTCCCACTAGCGGGAGGGCCTCCCTTAGCACAGATACGCAGTATTTT. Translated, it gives CASSGPTSGRASLSTDTQYF.

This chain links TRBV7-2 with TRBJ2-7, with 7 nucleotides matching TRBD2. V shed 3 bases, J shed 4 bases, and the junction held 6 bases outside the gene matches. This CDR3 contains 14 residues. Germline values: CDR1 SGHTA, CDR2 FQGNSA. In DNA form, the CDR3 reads TGTGCCAGCAGCTTGAGCGGGATCCTTTACGAGCAGTACTTC. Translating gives CASSLSGILYEQYF.

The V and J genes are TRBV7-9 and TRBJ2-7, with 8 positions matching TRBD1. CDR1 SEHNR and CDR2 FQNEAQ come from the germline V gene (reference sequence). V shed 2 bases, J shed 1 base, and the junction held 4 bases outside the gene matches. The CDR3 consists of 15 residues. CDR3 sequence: CASSLSGGQSYEQYF. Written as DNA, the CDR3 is TGTGCCAGCAGCTTATCAGGGGGCCAATCCTACGAGCAGTACTTC.

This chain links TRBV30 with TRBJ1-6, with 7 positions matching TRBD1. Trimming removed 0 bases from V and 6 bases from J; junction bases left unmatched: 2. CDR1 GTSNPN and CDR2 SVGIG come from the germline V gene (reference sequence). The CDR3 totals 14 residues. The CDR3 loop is CAWSVQGGNSPLHF. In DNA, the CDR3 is TGTGCCTGGAGTGTCCAGGGGGGTAATTCACCCCTCCACTTT.

CDR3 bases: TGTGCCAGCAGTTACGATGAAACGACTAGCGTGTACAATGAGCAGTTCTTC. Translating gives CASSYDETTSVYNEQFF. The chain recombines TRBV6-2 or TRBV6-3 with TRBJ2-1; 8 bases map to TRBD2. CDR3 length equals 17 residues. Trimming cost V 2 bases and J 4 bases; bases outside gene matches: 10. The germline V gene encodes CDR1 MNHEY and CDR2 SVGEGT.

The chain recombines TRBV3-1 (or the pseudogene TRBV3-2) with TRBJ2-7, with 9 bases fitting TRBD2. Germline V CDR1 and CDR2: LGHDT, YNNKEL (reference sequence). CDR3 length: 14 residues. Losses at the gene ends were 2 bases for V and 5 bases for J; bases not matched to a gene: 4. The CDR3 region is CASSQPGTSNEQYF. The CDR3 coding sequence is TGTGCCAGCAGCCAACCCGGGACTAGCAACGAGCAGTACTTC.

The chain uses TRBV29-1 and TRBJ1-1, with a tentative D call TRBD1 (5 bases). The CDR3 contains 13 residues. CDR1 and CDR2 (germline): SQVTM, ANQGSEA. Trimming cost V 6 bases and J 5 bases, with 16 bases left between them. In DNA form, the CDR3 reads TGCAGCGTGTTCAGGGTCGCGGGGACTGAAGCTTTCTTT. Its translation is CSVFRVAGTEAFF.

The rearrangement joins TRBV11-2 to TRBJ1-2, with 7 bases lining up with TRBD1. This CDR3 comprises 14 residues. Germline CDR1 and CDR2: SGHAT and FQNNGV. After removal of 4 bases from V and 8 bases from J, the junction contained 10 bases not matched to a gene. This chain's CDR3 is CASSSGQLLGGYTF. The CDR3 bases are TGTGCCAGCAGCTCGGGACAGCTTCTTGGGGGCTACACCTTC.

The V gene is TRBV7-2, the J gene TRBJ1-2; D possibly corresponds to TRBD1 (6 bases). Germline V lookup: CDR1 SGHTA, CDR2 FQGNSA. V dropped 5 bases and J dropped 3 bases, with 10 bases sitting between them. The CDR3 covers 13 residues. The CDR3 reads CASSPQGDYGYTF. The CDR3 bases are TGTGCCAGCAGCCCACAGGGAGACTATGGCTACACCTTC.

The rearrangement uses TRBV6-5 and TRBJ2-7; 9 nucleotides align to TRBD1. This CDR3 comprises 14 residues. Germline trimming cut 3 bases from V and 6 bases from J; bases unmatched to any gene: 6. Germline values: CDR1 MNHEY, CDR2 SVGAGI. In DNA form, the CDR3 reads TGTGCCAGCAGTTATGGGACAGGGCAGTCCGAGCAGTACTTC. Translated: CASSYGTGQSEQYF.

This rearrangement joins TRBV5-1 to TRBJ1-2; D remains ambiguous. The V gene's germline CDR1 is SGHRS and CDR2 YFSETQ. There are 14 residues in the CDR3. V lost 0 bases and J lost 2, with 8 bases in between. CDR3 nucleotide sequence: TGCGCCAGCAGCTTGGTGGCAGCGAACTATGGCTACACCTTC. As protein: CASSLVAANYGYTF.

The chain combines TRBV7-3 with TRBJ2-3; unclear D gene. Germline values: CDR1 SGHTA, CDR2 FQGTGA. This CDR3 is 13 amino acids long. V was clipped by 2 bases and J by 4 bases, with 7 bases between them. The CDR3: CASSLGDADTQYF. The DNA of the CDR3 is TGTGCCAGCAGCTTAGGAGATGCAGATACGCAGTATTTT.

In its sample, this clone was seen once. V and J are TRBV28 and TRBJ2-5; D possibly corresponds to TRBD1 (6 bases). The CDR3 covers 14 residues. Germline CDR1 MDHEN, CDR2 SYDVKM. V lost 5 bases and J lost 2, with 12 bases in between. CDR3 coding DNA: TGTGCCAGCAGTCCGCCCGGGACACAAGAGACCCAGTACTTC. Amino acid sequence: CASSPPGTQETQYF.

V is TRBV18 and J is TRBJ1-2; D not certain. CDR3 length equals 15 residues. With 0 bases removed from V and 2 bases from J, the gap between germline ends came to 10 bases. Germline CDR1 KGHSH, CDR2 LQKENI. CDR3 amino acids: CASSPPEGWNYGYTF. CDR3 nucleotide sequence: TGTGCCAGCTCACCACCGGAGGGTTGGAACTATGGCTACACCTTC.

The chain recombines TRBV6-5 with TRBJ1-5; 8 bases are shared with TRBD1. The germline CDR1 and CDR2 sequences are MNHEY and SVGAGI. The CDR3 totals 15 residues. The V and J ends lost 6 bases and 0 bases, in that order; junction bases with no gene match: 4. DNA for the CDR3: TGTGCCAGCAGCCTAGGACAGGGTAGCAATCAGCCCCAGCATTTT. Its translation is CASSLGQGSNQPQHF.

CDR3 amino acids: CASSLGAGANSPLHF. CDR3 DNA sequence: TGTGCCAGCAGCTTAGGGGCAGGCGCTAATTCACCCCTCCACTTT. The V and J genes are TRBV7-2 and TRBJ1-6; D not resolved. The V end was cut by 1 base, the J end by 6 bases, with 10 bases between. The germline CDR1 and CDR2 sequences are SGHTA and FQGNSA. The CDR3 spans 15 residues.

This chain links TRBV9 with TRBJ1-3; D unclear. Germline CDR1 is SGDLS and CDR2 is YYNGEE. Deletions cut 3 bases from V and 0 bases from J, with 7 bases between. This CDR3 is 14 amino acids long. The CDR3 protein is CASSEQSSGNTIYF. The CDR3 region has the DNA TGTGCCAGCAGCGAACAGAGCTCTGGAAACACCATATATTTT. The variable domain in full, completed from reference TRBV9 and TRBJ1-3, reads DSGVTQTPKHLITATGQRVTLRCSPRSGDLSVYWYQQSLDQGLQFLIQYYNGEERAKGNILERFSAQQFPDLHSELNLSSLELGDSALYFCASSEQSSGNTIYFGEGSWLTVV.

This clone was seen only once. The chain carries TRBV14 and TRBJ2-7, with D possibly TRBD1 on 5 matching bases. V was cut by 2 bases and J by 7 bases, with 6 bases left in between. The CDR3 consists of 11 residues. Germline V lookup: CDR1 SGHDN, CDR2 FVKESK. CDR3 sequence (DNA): TGTGCCAGCAGCCAAAGGGGTGAGCAGTACTTC. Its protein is CASSQRGEQYF. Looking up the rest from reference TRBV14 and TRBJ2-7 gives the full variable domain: EAGVTQFPSHSVIEKGQTVTLRCDPISGHDNLYWYRRVMGKEIKFLLHFVKESKQDESGMPNNRFLAERTGGTYSTLKVQPAELEDSGVYFCASSQRGEQYFGPGTRLTVT.

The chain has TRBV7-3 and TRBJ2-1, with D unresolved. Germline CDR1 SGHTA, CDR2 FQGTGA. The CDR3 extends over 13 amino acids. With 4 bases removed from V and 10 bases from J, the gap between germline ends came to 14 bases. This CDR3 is CASSSQSTEEQFF. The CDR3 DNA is TGTGCCAGCAGCTCCCAATCTACTGAGGAGCAGTTCTTC.

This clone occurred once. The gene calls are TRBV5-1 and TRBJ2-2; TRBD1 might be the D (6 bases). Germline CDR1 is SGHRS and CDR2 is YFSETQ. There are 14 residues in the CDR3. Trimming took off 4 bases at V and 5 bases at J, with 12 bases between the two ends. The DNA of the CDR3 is TGCGCCAGCAGCAACAGGGAGTGGACCGGGGAGCTGTTTTTT. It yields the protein CASSNREWTGELFF.

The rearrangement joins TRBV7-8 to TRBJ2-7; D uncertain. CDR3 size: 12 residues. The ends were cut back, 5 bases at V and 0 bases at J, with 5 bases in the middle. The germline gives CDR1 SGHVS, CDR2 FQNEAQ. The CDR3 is CASSPHSYEQYF. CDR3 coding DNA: TGTGCCAGCAGCCCCCACTCCTACGAGCAGTACTTC. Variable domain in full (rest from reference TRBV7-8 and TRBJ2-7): GAGVSQSPRYKVAKRGQDVALRCDPISGHVSLFWYQQALGQGPEFLTYFQNEAQLDKSGLPSDRFFAERPEGSVSTLKIQRTQQEDSAVYLCASSPHSYEQYFGPGTRLTVT.

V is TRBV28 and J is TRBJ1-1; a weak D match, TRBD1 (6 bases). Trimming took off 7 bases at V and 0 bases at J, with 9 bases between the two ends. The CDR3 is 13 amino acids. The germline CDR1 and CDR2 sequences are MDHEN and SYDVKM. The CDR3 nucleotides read TGTGCCAGCAAAGGGACATTGAACACTGAAGCTTTCTTT. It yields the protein CASKGTLNTEAFF.

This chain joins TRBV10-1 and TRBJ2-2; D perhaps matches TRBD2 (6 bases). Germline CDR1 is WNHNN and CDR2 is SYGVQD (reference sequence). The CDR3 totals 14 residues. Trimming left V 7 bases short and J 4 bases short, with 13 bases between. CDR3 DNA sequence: TGCGCCAGCACCTTGGGACTGGGCACCGGGGAGCTGTTTTTT. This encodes CASTLGLGTGELFF.